The entry that follows covers one T cell receptor beta chain sequence. No antigen is known for it. This may stem from a read error, because a much larger clone lies one nucleotide away. Other DNA sequences in this specimen translate into the identical CDR3. The data derive from a study of shared clonotypes between healthy human individuals. Study-wide findings and caveats: Shared across several donors were around 5% of the naive CD4 clonotypes.

Germline CDR1 and CDR2: SEHNR and FQNEAQ (reference sequence). The CDR3 contains 11 residues. Trimming stripped 5 bases from V and 2 bases from J, with 2 bases between. An assay was performed, and its level was deep. Assay used: immunoSEQ multiplex PCR; TCRdb lists only in-frame clones, some missing. The repertoire holds around 2.1 million clones, about 94% seen once, with roughly 0.13% in the top ten. This rearrangement joins TRBV7-9 to TRBJ2-3; D unresolved. This clonotype was sampled from a man in his late teens or twenties in good health. The specimen was naive CD4+ T cells sorted from blood. Subset: CD45RA+ positively selected. The DNA for the CDR3 is TGTGCCAGCAGCACCACAGATACGCAGTATTTT. Amino acid sequence: CASSTTDTQYF.